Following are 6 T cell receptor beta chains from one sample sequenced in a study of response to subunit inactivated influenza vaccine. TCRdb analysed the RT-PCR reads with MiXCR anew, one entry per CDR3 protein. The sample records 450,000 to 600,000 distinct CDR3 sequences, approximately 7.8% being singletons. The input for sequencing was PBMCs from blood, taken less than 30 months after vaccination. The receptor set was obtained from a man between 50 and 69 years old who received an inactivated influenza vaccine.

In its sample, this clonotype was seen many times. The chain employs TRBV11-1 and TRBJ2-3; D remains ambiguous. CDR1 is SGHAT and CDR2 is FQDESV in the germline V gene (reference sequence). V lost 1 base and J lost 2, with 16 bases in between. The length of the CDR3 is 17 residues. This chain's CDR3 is CASSLEVYDSPTDTQYF. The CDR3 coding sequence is TGTGCCAGCAGCTTAGAGGTTTACGACTCCCCCACAGATACGCAGTATTTT. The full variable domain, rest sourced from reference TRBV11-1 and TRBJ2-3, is EAEVAQSPRYKITEKSQAVAFWCDPISGHATLYWYRQILGQGPELLVQFQDESVVDDSQLPKDRFSAERLKGVDSTLKIQPAELGDSAMYLCASSLEVYDSPTDTQYFGPGTRLTVL.

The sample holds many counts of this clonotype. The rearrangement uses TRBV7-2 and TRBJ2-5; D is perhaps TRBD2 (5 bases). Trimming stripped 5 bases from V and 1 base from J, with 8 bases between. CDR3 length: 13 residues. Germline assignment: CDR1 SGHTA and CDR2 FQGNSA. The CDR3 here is CASSRGSQETQYF. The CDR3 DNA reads TGTGCCAGCAGCCGAGGGTCCCAAGAGACCCAGTACTTC.

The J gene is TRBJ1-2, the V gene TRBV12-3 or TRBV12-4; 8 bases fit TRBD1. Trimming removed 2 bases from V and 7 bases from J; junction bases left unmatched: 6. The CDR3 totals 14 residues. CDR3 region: CASSLNRGSSGYTF. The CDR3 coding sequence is TGTGCCAGCAGTTTAAACAGGGGGTCCAGTGGCTACACCTTC.

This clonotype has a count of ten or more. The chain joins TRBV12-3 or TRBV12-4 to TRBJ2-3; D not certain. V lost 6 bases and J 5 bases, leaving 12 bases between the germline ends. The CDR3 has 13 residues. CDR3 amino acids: CASSHMVGDTQYF. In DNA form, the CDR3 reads TGTGCCAGCAGCCACATGGTAGGAGATACGCAGTATTTT.

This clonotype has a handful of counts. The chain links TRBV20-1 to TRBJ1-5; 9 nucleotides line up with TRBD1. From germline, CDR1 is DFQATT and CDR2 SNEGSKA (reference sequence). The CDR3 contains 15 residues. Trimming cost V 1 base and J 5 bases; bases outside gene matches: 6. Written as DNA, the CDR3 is TGCAGTGCTAGAGGGGGACAGGGCCAGGATCAGCCCCAGCATTTT. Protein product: CSARGGQGQDQPQHF.

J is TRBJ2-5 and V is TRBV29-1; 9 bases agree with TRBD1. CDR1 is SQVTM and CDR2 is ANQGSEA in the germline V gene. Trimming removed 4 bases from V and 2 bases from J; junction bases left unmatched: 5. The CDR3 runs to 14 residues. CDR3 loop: CSVALGTGQETQYF. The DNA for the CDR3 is TGCAGCGTTGCGTTAGGGACAGGGCAAGAGACCCAGTACTTC.